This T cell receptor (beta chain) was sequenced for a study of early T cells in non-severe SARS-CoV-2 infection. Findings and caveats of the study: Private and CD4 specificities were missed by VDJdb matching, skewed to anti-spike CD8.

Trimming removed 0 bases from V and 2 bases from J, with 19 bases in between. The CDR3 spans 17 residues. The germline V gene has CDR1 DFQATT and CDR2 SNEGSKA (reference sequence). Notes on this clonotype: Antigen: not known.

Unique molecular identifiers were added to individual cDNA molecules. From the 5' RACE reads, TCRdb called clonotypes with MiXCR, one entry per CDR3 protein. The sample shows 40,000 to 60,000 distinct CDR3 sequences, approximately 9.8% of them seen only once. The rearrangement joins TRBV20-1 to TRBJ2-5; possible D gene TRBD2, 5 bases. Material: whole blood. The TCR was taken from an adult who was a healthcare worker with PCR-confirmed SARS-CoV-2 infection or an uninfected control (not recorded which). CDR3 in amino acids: CSARDPKAGTTQETQYF. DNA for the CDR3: TGCAGTGCTAGAGATCCCAAGGCGGGTACTACACAAGAGACCCAGTACTTC.